The clone carrying this T cell receptor (beta chain) was recorded at least ten times. Its antigen is still unknown. Regarding time point: newly diagnosed GD, antithyroid drugs for less than 3 months. RNA extracted from PBMCs served as the sequencing template. Graves' disease diagnosis relied on American Thyroid Association guidelines. The data originate from a study of regulatory T cells in long-lasting Graves disease. Study-wide results and caveats: Patients with persistent disease showed a bias toward TRBV28, TRBJ1-2 and TRBJ2-5.

Both iRepertoire HTBI primers and Arm-PCR of CDR3 regions were used to build the TCR beta libraries. TCRdb redid the calling of the multiplex PCR reads with MiXCR, one entry per CDR3 protein. The sample lists 350,000 to 450,000 distinct CDR3 sequences; approximately 16% were seen once. The V end lost 0 bases, the J end lost 6 bases, and 10 bases lay between the germline ends. CDR1 and CDR2 (germline): KGHDR, SFDVKD. There are 15 residues in the CDR3. This sample was also put to use in a study of T cells in Graves' hyperthyroidism and ophthalmopathy.

The sequence derives from a woman in her thirties or forties with Graves disease. This sample comprised peripheral blood mononuclear cells (PBMCs), obtained at new diagnosis, from a patient treated with antithyroid drugs. V usage is TRBV24-1 and J usage is TRBJ2-2; D call uncertain. Here the CDR3 reads CATSDLRAYAGELFF. The CDR3, as DNA: TGTGCCACCAGTGATTTGCGGGCCTATGCCGGGGAGCTGTTTTTT.